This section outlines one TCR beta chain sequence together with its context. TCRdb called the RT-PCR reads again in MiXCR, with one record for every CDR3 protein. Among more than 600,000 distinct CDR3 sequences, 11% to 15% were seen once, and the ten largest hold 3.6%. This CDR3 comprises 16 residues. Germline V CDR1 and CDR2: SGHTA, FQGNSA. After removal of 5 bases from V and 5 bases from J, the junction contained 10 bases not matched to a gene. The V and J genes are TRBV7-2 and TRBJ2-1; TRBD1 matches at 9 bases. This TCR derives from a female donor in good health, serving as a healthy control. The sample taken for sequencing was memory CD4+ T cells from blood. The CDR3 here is CASSRRGTGINNEQFF. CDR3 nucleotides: TGTGCCAGCAGCCGCCGCGGGACAGGGATTAACAATGAGCAGTTCTTC.